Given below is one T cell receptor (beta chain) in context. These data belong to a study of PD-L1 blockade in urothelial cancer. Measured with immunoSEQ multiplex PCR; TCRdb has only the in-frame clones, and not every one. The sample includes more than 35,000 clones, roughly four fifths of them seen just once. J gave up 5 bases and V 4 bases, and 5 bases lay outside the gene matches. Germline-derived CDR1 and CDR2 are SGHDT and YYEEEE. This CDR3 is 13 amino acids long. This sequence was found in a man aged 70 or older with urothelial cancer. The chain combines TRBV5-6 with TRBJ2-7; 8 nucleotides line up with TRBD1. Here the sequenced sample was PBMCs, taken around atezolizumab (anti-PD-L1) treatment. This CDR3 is CASSLDRAHEQYF. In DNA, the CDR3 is TGTGCCAGCAGCCTGGACAGGGCCCACGAGCAGTACTTC.